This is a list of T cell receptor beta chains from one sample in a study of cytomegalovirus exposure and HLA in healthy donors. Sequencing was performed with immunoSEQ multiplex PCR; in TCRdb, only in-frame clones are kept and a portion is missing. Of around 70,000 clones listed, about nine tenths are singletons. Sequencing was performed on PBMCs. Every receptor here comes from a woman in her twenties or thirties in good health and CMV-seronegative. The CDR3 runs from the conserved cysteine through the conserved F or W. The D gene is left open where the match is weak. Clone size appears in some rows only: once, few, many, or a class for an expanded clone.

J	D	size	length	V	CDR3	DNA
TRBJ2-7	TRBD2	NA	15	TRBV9	CASSVGLAGAYEQYF	TGTGCCAGCAGCGTAGGTCTAGCGGGGGCCTACGAGCAGTACTTC
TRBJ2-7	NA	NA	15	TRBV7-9	CASSLTDRSPYEQYF	TGTGCCAGCAGCTTAACCGACAGGTCCCCCTACGAGCAGTACTTC
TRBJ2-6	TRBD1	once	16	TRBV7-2	CASSIRTGAGANVLTF	TGTGCCAGCAGCATCCGGACAGGGGCGGGGGCCAACGTCCTGACTTTC
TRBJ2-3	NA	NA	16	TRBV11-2	CASSFAPPGNTDTQYF	TGTGCCAGCAGCTTCGCCCCTCCGGGAAACACAGATACGCAGTATTTT
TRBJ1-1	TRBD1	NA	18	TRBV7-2	CASSLGPGTGGLRTEAFF	TGTGCCAGCAGCTTAGGGCCCGGGACAGGGGGCTTACGCACTGAAGCTTTCTTT
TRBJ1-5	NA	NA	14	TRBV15	CATSSQGSNQPQHF	TGTGCCACCAGCAGCCAGGGTAGCAATCAGCCCCAGCATTTT
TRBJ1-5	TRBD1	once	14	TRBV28	CASSQTGGNQPQHF	TGTGCCAGCAGTCAGACAGGGGGCAATCAGCCCCAGCATTTT
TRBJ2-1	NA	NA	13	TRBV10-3	CAISDRGQNEQFF	TGTGCCATCAGTGACAGGGGCCAAAATGAGCAGTTCTTC
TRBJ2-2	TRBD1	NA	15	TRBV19	CASSPGTENTGELFF	TGTGCCAGTAGTCCAGGGACAGAAAACACCGGGGAGCTGTTTTTT
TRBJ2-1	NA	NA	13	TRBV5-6	CASSFSESREQFF	TGTGCCAGCAGCTTTTCGGAAAGCAGGGAGCAGTTCTTC